The 22 T cell receptor beta chains below all came from one sample that was sequenced in a study of cytomegalovirus exposure and HLA in healthy donors. Produced via immunoSEQ multiplex PCR; TCRdb's table is partial and in-frame only. The repertoire holds about 92,000 clones, with 93% as singletons. Sequenced input: PBMCs. These TCRs come from a woman aged 25 to 39 in good health and CMV-seropositive.

The V call is TRBV30, the J call TRBJ1-2, with a possible D match to TRBD1 (5 bases). The V gene's germline CDR1 is GTSNPN and CDR2 SVGIG (reference sequence). V lost 0 bases and J lost 7, with 15 bases in between. The CDR3 spans 14 residues. CDR3 protein: CAWSVRGDLSGYTF. In nucleotides, the CDR3 is TGTGCCTGGAGTGTACGGGGGGATCTCTCTGGCTACACCTTC.

This chain connects TRBV5-1 to TRBJ2-1; 7 bases fit TRBD1. Looked up from germline, CDR1 is SGHRS and CDR2 is YFSETQ. This CDR3 contains 17 residues. V lost 3 bases to trimming and J lost 8 bases; unmatched junction nucleotides: 17. CDR3 DNA: TGCGCCAGCAGCTCGCACTCAGGGGGACGAGGGTTCGATGAGCAGTTCTTC. Translating gives CASSSHSGGRGFDEQFF.

The CDR3 reads CASSLRDRGNQPQHF. CDR3 nucleotide sequence: TGTGCCAGCAGCCTCCGGGACAGAGGGAATCAGCCCCAGCATTTT. This sequence joins TRBV6-1 and TRBJ1-5; 7 positions agree with TRBD1. V was clipped by 6 bases and J by 4 bases; unmatched bases: 9. CDR3 size: 15 residues. CDR1 MNHNS and CDR2 SASEGT come from the germline V gene.

The gene calls are TRBV28 and TRBJ2-1; D is possibly TRBD1 (5 bases). The CDR3 is 15 amino acids. CDR1 is MDHEN, CDR2 SYDVKM, per germline. Trimming took off 5 bases at V and 6 bases at J, with 17 bases between the two ends. CDR3 sequence (DNA): TGTGCCAGCAGTAATGGCCCGCCAGGGCCCAATGAGCAGTTCTTC. Encoded protein: CASSNGPPGPNEQFF.

The gene calls are TRBV28 and TRBJ1-4, with D unresolved. CDR3 size: 14 residues. Germline-derived CDR1 and CDR2 are MDHEN and SYDVKM. With 3 bases removed from V and 4 bases from J, the gap between germline ends came to 9 bases. The CDR3 here is CASSFPGNNEKLFF. As DNA, the CDR3 is TGTGCCAGCAGTTTCCCGGGGAATAATGAAAAACTGTTTTTT. The variable domain in full, with the rest retrieved from reference TRBV28 and TRBJ1-4, is DVKVTQSSRYLVKRTGEKVFLECVQDMDHENMFWYRQDPGLGLRLIYFSYDVKMKEKGDIPEGYSVSREKKERFSLILESASTNQTSMYLCASSFPGNNEKLFFGSGTQLSVL.

CDR3 sequence (DNA): TGTGCCAGCAGCGTAGATGAAGCGGCCCCCCGAGATACGCAGTATTTT. This sequence encodes CASSVDEAAPRDTQYF. The chain combines TRBV9 with TRBJ2-3; a possible D gene is TRBD2 (5 bases). The CDR3 is 16 residues long. Germline-derived CDR1 and CDR2 are SGDLS and YYNGEE. V gave up 0 bases and J gave up 5 bases, with 16 bases separating them.

The chain uses TRBV28 and TRBJ1-5; 7 nucleotides match TRBD1. CDR3 length: 16 amino acids. Germline trimming cut 2 bases from V and 4 bases from J; bases unmatched to any gene: 8. Germline CDR1 reads MDHEN; CDR2 reads SYDVKM. The CDR3: CASSLLTGDGNQPQHF. The CDR3 DNA follows: TGTGCCAGCAGTTTACTTACAGGGGATGGGAATCAGCCCCAGCATTTT. The variable domain in full, with the rest retrieved from reference TRBV28 and TRBJ1-5, is DVKVTQSSRYLVKRTGEKVFLECVQDMDHENMFWYRQDPGLGLRLIYFSYDVKMKEKGDIPEGYSVSREKKERFSLILESASTNQTSMYLCASSLLTGDGNQPQHFGDGTRLSIL.

The V gene is TRBV9, the J gene TRBJ2-3; 8 positions agree with TRBD1. CDR1 is SGDLS, CDR2 YYNGEE, per germline. The CDR3 is 15 amino acids. Germline trimming cut 1 base from V and 3 bases from J; bases unmatched to any gene: 4. This chain's CDR3 is CASSVRTGRTDTQYF. Here the CDR3 DNA reads TGTGCCAGCAGCGTACGGACAGGGAGGACAGATACGCAGTATTTT. Supplemented by reference TRBV9 and TRBJ2-3, the full variable domain reads DSGVTQTPKHLITATGQRVTLRCSPRSGDLSVYWYQQSLDQGLQFLIQYYNGEERAKGNILERFSAQQFPDLHSELNLSSLELGDSALYFCASSVRTGRTDTQYFGPGTRLTVL.

This clone was observed a single time. The rearrangement links TRBV6-1 to TRBJ2-1, with TRBD2 matching 9 bases. Germline CDR1 and CDR2: MNHNS and SASEGT. The CDR3 runs 14 residues. V shed 8 bases and J 7 bases; nucleotides not matched to a gene: 9. The CDR3 DNA sequence: TGTGCCAGCGGGGCGGGAGGGAATCCTAATGAGCAGTTCTTC. Translated: CASGAGGNPNEQFF.

The J gene is TRBJ2-1, the V gene TRBV4-2, with 8 bases fitting TRBD2. Trimming at V came to 3 bases and at J to 7 bases, leaving 11 bases not matched to a gene. Germline V lookup: CDR1 LGHNA, CDR2 YNFKEQ. There are 16 residues in the CDR3. CDR3 amino acids: CASSHGSGSLRNEQFF. In DNA form, the CDR3 reads TGTGCCAGCAGCCACGGCAGCGGGAGCCTTCGGAATGAGCAGTTCTTC.

J is TRBJ2-1 and V is TRBV6-1; 8 nucleotides line up with TRBD1. Germline lookup yields CDR1 MNHNS and CDR2 SASEGT. The CDR3 is 14 residues long. V trimming: 1 base; J trimming: 4 bases; junction bases outside the gene matches: 0. This chain's CDR3 is CASSEDRGYNEQFF. The CDR3 DNA is TGTGCCAGCAGTGAAGACAGGGGGTACAATGAGCAGTTCTTC.

This sequence joins TRBV11-2 and TRBJ2-2, with 9 bases fitting TRBD2. The CDR3 runs 15 residues. V dropped 4 bases and J dropped 7; count of bases not matched to a gene: 7. From germline, CDR1 is SGHAT and CDR2 FQNNGV. CDR3 region: CASSSIAGAIGELFF. CDR3 nucleotides: TGTGCCAGCAGCTCCATAGCGGGAGCGATCGGGGAGCTGTTTTTT.

The J gene is TRBJ2-1, the V gene TRBV7-9; 10 nucleotides agree with TRBD2. In germline, CDR1 is SEHNR, CDR2 FQNEAQ (reference sequence). The V segment lost 1 base and the J segment 10 bases; nucleotides outside the gene matches: 7. This CDR3 is 15 amino acids long. In DNA, the CDR3 is TGTGCCAGCAGCTTAGTTGATCTAGCGGGAGTCGAGCAGTTCTTC. Protein sequence: CASSLVDLAGVEQFF.

The chain uses TRBV19 and TRBJ2-7, with a weak D call TRBD2 (10 bases). This CDR3 is 21 amino acids long. Germline V lookup: CDR1 LNHDA, CDR2 SQIVND (reference sequence). Trimming shortened V by 1 base and J by 0 bases, and 28 bases separated the two germline ends. CDR3 bases: TGTGCCAGTAGTATAGGGGACAGGGCACGACTAGCGGGCACGAGCTCCTACGAGCAGTACTTC. It is translated as CASSIGDRARLAGTSSYEQYF.

The chain couples TRBV10-3 to TRBJ2-7, with D perhaps matching TRBD1 (5 bases). Germline-derived CDR1 and CDR2 are ENHRY and SYGVKD. V was trimmed by 7 bases and J by 3 bases, leaving 16 bases between them. CDR3 size: 14 residues. CDR3 in DNA: TGTGCCATCATCCTGCGCAGGGCCCACTACGAGCAGTACTTC. Translated: CAIILRRAHYEQYF.

CDR3 amino acids: CASSSRQGVARSEQFF. CDR3 bases: TGTGCCAGCTCATCACGACAGGGGGTTGCTCGGAGTGAGCAGTTCTTC. The gene calls are TRBV18 and TRBJ2-1; 9 bases fit TRBD1. This CDR3 contains 16 residues. The V gene end was trimmed by 5 bases and the J gene end by 9 bases; junction bases not matched to a gene: 14. CDR1 and CDR2 from the germline V gene are KGHSH and LQKENI.

V gene TRBV27 combines with J gene TRBJ2-4, with a tentative D call TRBD2 (5 bases). Germline-derived CDR1 and CDR2 are MNHEY and SMNVEV (reference sequence). The V and J ends lost 5 bases and 0 bases respectively, with 8 bases between them. The CDR3 consists of 14 residues. CDR3 residues: CASSAGRAKNIQYF. The CDR3 DNA reads as TGTGCCAGCAGTGCGGGCAGAGCCAAAAACATTCAGTACTTC.

The chain carries TRBV28 and TRBJ1-2, with D possibly TRBD1 on 5 matching bases. This CDR3 comprises 13 residues. Trimming took off 7 bases at V and 5 bases at J, with 14 bases between the two ends. Germline V lookup: CDR1 MDHEN, CDR2 SYDVKM. CDR3 sequence (DNA): TGTGCCAGCACCGCCGTTGGGGCGTATGGCTACACCTTC. This encodes CASTAVGAYGYTF.

The V gene is TRBV6-6, the J gene TRBJ1-2; 7 bases align to TRBD1. Germline-derived CDR1 and CDR2 are MNHNY and SVGAGI (reference sequence). CDR3 length: 15 amino acids. The J segment lost 2 bases and the V segment lost 4 bases, leaving 7 bases of the junction unmatched. The CDR3 here is CASSLPGTENYGYTF. CDR3 coding DNA: TGTGCCAGCAGTTTACCCGGGACAGAAAACTATGGCTACACCTTC.

The genes are TRBV19 and TRBJ1-2; 8 bases map to TRBD1. This CDR3 contains 15 residues. In germline, CDR1 is LNHDA, CDR2 SQIVND (reference sequence). With V trimmed by 4 bases and J by 2 bases, 6 bases remained unmatched. The CDR3 region is CASSNRDRRNYGYTF. The CDR3 DNA reads TGTGCCAGTAGTAATCGGGACAGGAGAAACTATGGCTACACCTTC.

CDR3 DNA sequence: TGTGCCAGCAGTTCTAGGGGGGGGACAGGAGACACTGAAGCTTTCTTT. This encodes CASSSRGGTGDTEAFF. This rearrangement joins TRBV28 to TRBJ1-1; TRBD1 aligns across 8 bases. Germline V gene lookup returns CDR1 MDHEN and CDR2 SYDVKM. Trimming removed 4 bases from V and 3 bases from J; junction bases left unmatched: 10. CDR3 length: 16 amino acids. Looking up the rest from reference TRBV28 and TRBJ1-1 gives the full variable domain: DVKVTQSSRYLVKRTGEKVFLECVQDMDHENMFWYRQDPGLGLRLIYFSYDVKMKEKGDIPEGYSVSREKKERFSLILESASTNQTSMYLCASSSRGGTGDTEAFFGQGTRLTVV.

The gene calls are TRBV18 and TRBJ1-1, with a tentative D call TRBD1 (5 bases). Germline V gene data show CDR1 as KGHSH and CDR2 as LQKENI. V was cut by 2 bases and J by 0 bases, with 13 bases left in between. The CDR3 is made up of 16 amino acids. CDR3 in amino acids: CASSPGGAFMNTEAFF. CDR3 DNA sequence: TGTGCCAGCTCACCAGGAGGGGCCTTTATGAACACTGAAGCTTTCTTT.